The following is a TCR beta chain sequence with its context. This sample stems from a study of blood T cell repertoires in COVID-19. The V end lost 3 bases, the J end lost 3 bases, and 21 bases lay between the germline ends. There are 17 residues in the CDR3. Germline-derived CDR1 and CDR2 are SGHDT and YYEEEE. The table came from immunoSEQ multiplex PCR; TCRdb's copy has only in-frame clones and leaves some out. Here the sample spans over 120,000 clones, roughly 84% being singletons. The gene calls are TRBV5-6 and TRBJ1-2; D not resolved. This clonotype was obtained from a man aged 60-69 years with active or convalescent COVID-19. Sequences were obtained from peripheral blood. The CDR3, as DNA: TGTGCCAGCAGCTCACAACCCTCACGACTTTCCCACTATGGCTACACCTTC. Translated: CASSSQPSRLSHYGYTF. Filled out from reference TRBV5-6 and TRBJ1-2, the complete variable domain reads DAGVTQSPTHLIKTRGQQVTLRCSPKSGHDTVSWYQQALGQGPQFIFQYYEEEERQRGNFPDRFSGHQFPNYSSELNVNALLLGDSALYLCASSSQPSRLSHYGYTFGSGTRLTVV.